This T cell receptor beta chain is from a study of Ad26.COV2.S vaccination and SARS-CoV-2 variants. For this clone: Its cognate antigen is unknown.

Assay: immunoSEQ multiplex PCR; the TCRdb copy retains only in-frame clones and omits some. The sample yields about 390,000 clones, less than 90% seen once. Treatment noted: roughly 20 received Ad26.COV2.S at low or high dose, single or two shots; about 5 received placebo; per-sample allocation not given. Sampling was performed 63 days after the first vaccine or placebo injection. This CDR3 has 16 amino acids. Trimming left V 7 bases short and J 2 bases short, with 17 bases between. Germline V gene sequence: CDR1 MDHEN, CDR2 SYDVKM. Study results and caveats: Those who received vaccine or placebo ended up with similar non-spike TCR breadth.

The material was peripheral blood, obtained in a trial of Ad26.COV2.S vaccine versus placebo. The chain is built from TRBV28 and TRBJ1-4; a possible D gene is TRBD1 (5 bases). This TCR was recovered from a person between 18 and 60 years old who received the Ad26.COV2.S COVID-19 vaccine or a placebo. This chain's CDR3 is CASTSGFRETNEKLFF. The CDR3 DNA sequence: TGTGCCAGCACCTCAGGGTTCCGGGAGACTAATGAAAAACTGTTTTTT.